A single sample is the source of the 16 T cell receptor beta chains below, sequenced in a study of blood T cell repertoires in COVID-19. This table comes from immunoSEQ multiplex PCR, and its TCRdb copy is limited to in-frame clones, with some not included. The table shows about 15,000 clones, with about 80% occurring only once. Sequences were obtained from peripheral blood. The source of these receptors is a woman in her sixties or seventies with active COVID-19.

The DNA of the CDR3 is TGTGCCAGCAGTGAAGGCCCACGGAGACAAGAGACCCAGTACTTC. Amino acid sequence: CASSEGPRRQETQYF. The chain links TRBV6-1 to TRBJ2-5; D is uncertain. V was trimmed by 1 base and J by 2 bases, leaving 11 bases between them. The germline V gene encodes CDR1 MNHNS and CDR2 SASEGT. The CDR3 is 15 residues long.

The chain employs TRBV6-6 and TRBJ2-5, with a possible D match to TRBD2 (5 bases). Germline V lookup: CDR1 MNHNY, CDR2 SVGAGI (reference sequence). The V end lost 6 bases, the J end lost 7 bases, and 18 bases lay between the germline ends. This CDR3 comprises 14 residues. The CDR3 is CASSPRAASGTQYF. The CDR3 DNA sequence: TGTGCCAGCAGCCCGAGGGCGGCGAGTGGGACCCAGTACTTC.

The V and J genes are TRBV7-2 and TRBJ2-2, with 8 bases lining up with TRBD1. Germline values: CDR1 SGHTA, CDR2 FQGNSA. The CDR3 sequence is 17 residues long. V lost 4 bases to trimming and J lost 6 bases; unmatched junction nucleotides: 13. The CDR3 is CASSSPPGQALAGELFF. In nucleotides, the CDR3 is TGTGCCAGCAGCTCCCCACCGGGACAGGCGCTCGCCGGGGAGCTGTTTTTT.

V gene TRBV5-1 combines with J gene TRBJ1-4; no firm D call. The CDR3 contains 12 residues. V lost 3 bases and J lost 7, with 7 bases in between. Germline lookup yields CDR1 SGHRS and CDR2 YFSETQ. The CDR3: CASSSSSEKLFF. The CDR3 DNA is TGCGCCAGCAGCTCCTCTAGTGAAAAACTGTTTTTT.

The chain is built from TRBV7-8 and TRBJ2-7; TRBD2 is a possible D gene (5 bases). The germline V and J ends were trimmed by 7 bases and 6 bases, with 16 bases remaining between them. CDR1 and CDR2 (germline): SGHVS, FQNEAQ. This CDR3 comprises 13 residues. CDR3 nucleotides: TGTGCCAGCACCCCGGGATGGGGTTTCGAGCAGTACTTC. It yields the protein CASTPGWGFEQYF.

This chain links TRBV7-2 with TRBJ2-7; 9 bases align to TRBD2. The trim removed 1 base at V and 3 bases at J, leaving 4 bases unmatched. The CDR3 runs to 15 residues. The germline V gene has CDR1 SGHTA and CDR2 FQGNSA. CDR3 DNA sequence: TGTGCCAGCAGCTTAGTGATAGCGGGAGACTACGAGCAGTACTTC. It is translated as CASSLVIAGDYEQYF.

J is TRBJ2-6 and V is TRBV5-1; TRBD2 matches 7 bases. From germline, CDR1 is SGHRS and CDR2 YFSETQ. V shed 0 bases and J 0 bases; nucleotides not matched to a gene: 6. The CDR3 extends over 18 amino acids. The CDR3, as DNA: TGCGCCAGCAGCTTGGGTAGCGGGTCGAGCTCTGGGGCCAACGTCCTGACTTTC. Translating it yields CASSLGSGSSSGANVLTF.

This clone showed up just once. V usage is TRBV19 and J usage is TRBJ2-6; D might be TRBD1 (5 bases). Germline V gives CDR1 LNHDA, CDR2 SQIVND (reference sequence). The CDR3 has 15 residues. Trimming pared 1 base from V and 4 bases from J, leaving 8 bases between. Here the CDR3 DNA reads TGTGCCAGTAGTATAGCCCGGACAGGGGCCAACGTCCTGACTTTC. This codes for CASSIARTGANVLTF.

V gene TRBV19 combines with J gene TRBJ2-2; no definite D call. The germline V gene has CDR1 LNHDA and CDR2 SQIVND (reference sequence). V was clipped by 6 bases and J by 0 bases, with 11 bases between them. This CDR3 spans 15 amino acids. CDR3 in amino acids: CASSPPVANTGELFF. The CDR3 nucleotides read TGTGCCAGTAGCCCGCCGGTGGCGAACACCGGGGAGCTGTTTTTT.

This clone was observed a handful of times. The rearrangement uses TRBV6-6 and TRBJ2-1, with TRBD1 identical over 7 bases. J gave up 0 bases and V 6 bases, and 8 bases lay outside the gene matches. The CDR3 runs 16 residues. CDR1 MNHNY and CDR2 SVGAGI come from the germline V gene (reference sequence). CDR3 region: CASRQRQGDSYNEQFF. Written as DNA, the CDR3 is TGTGCCAGCAGACAACGACAGGGCGACTCCTACAATGAGCAGTTCTTC.

The chain couples TRBV10-3 to TRBJ2-3; 8 bases agree with TRBD1. This CDR3 comprises 16 residues. The ends lost 7 bases at V and 0 bases at J; junction bases unmatched: 9. The germline V gene encodes CDR1 ENHRY and CDR2 SYGVKD. CDR3 protein: CAITPGTGLSTDTQYF. In nucleotides, the CDR3 is TGTGCCATCACTCCCGGGACAGGCCTTAGCACAGATACGCAGTATTTT.

CDR3 in DNA: TGTGCCAGCAGCGTAGCAGGGAACAGCGTCACAGATACGCAGTATTTT. It specifies CASSVAGNSVTDTQYF. V and J are TRBV9 and TRBJ2-3; D is possibly TRBD1 (5 bases). V was pared by 0 bases and J by 2 bases, with 13 bases between. The germline gives CDR1 SGDLS, CDR2 YYNGEE. The CDR3 is 16 amino acids.

This chain links TRBV15 with TRBJ2-5; possible D gene TRBD1, 6 bases. This CDR3 has 15 residues. Germline V gene lookup returns CDR1 LNHNV and CDR2 YYDKDF (reference sequence). V was clipped by 0 bases and J by 3 bases, with 11 bases between them. The CDR3 coding sequence is TGTGCCACCAGCAGAGAGTTAGCAGGGGAAGAGACCCAGTACTTC. Translating it yields CATSRELAGEETQYF.

The table lists this clone with a count of one. This chain uses TRBV7-9 with TRBJ2-7; D perhaps matches TRBD2 (5 bases). Germline CDR1 and CDR2: SEHNR and FQNEAQ (reference sequence). The germline V and J ends were trimmed by 0 bases and 5 bases, with 11 bases remaining between them. CDR3 length equals 14 residues. This chain's CDR3 is CASSLAGVSDEQYF. CDR3 in DNA: TGTGCCAGCAGCTTAGCGGGAGTATCGGACGAGCAGTACTTC.

This clone turned up a few times. The rearrangement joins TRBV12-3 or TRBV12-4 to TRBJ2-1; D is undetermined. V was clipped by 4 bases and J by 6 bases, with 10 bases between them. The CDR3 has 13 amino acids. CDR3 DNA sequence: TGTGCCAGCAGTTCTCGGGTCAGCAATGAGCAGTTCTTC. Protein product: CASSSRVSNEQFF.

This chain uses TRBV5-4 with TRBJ1-1; TRBD1 is a possible D gene (5 bases). This CDR3 region has 15 residues. CDR1 and CDR2 (germline): SGHNT, YYREEE (reference sequence). V was pared by 1 base and J by 5 bases, with 15 bases between. CDR3 loop: CASSLNSGGGTEAFF. The CDR3 DNA sequence: TGTGCCAGCAGCTTGAATTCGGGGGGAGGTACTGAAGCTTTCTTT.